The 9 T cell receptor beta chains presented below share a single source sample, sequenced in a study of blood T cell repertoires in COVID-19. Sequenced by immunoSEQ multiplex PCR; TCRdb stores in-frame clones only, minus some. Of 300,000 to 450,000 clones in the sample, 88% were seen once. The sample comprised PBMCs or T cells enriched from blood (not recorded which). The receptors shown here come from a woman younger than 30 who had recovered from COVID-19.

The rearrangement joins TRBV7-6 to TRBJ2-3, with 7 bases identical to TRBD2. Trimming took 5 bases from V and 2 from J; bases not matched to a gene: 7. The CDR3 contains 15 residues. CDR1 and CDR2 (germline): SGHVS, FNYEAQ. CDR3 DNA: TGTGCCAGCAGCCAGACTAGCCTTTACACAGATACGCAGTATTTT. Its translation: CASSQTSLYTDTQYF.

The J gene is TRBJ2-7, the V gene TRBV2, with TRBD2 identical over 12 bases. The J segment lost 4 bases and the V segment lost 7 bases, leaving 8 bases of the junction unmatched. The CDR3 covers 15 residues. Per germline, CDR1 SNHLY and CDR2 FYNNEI. CDR3 loop: CASKTSGGRQYEQYF. CDR3 nucleotide sequence: TGTGCCAGCAAAACTAGCGGGGGGAGGCAGTACGAGCAGTACTTC. Full variable domain (rest looked up from reference TRBV2 and TRBJ2-7): EPEVTQTPSHQVTQMGQEVILRCVPISNHLYFYWYRQILGQKVEFLVSFYNNEISEKSEIFDDQFSVERPDGSNFTLKIRSTKLEDSAMYFCASKTSGGRQYEQYFGPGTRLTVT.

This clone was counted many times. V gene TRBV5-6 combines with J gene TRBJ2-2; no clear D. The germline gives CDR1 SGHDT, CDR2 YYEEEE. Trimming pared 0 bases from V and 5 bases from J, leaving 11 bases between. CDR3 length: 15 residues. The CDR3 sequence is CASSLDVVRTGELFF. As DNA, the CDR3 is TGTGCCAGCAGCTTGGATGTGGTGAGGACCGGGGAGCTGTTTTTT.

The rearrangement links TRBV5-4 to TRBJ1-1, with D perhaps TRBD1 (5 bases). V lost 0 bases and J lost 6, with 24 bases in between. The CDR3 runs to 18 residues. Germline V lookup: CDR1 SGHNT, CDR2 YYREEE (reference sequence). Here the CDR3 reads CASSLDPVRTRLEAEAFF. The CDR3 DNA reads TGTGCCAGCAGCTTGGATCCAGTTCGGACAAGGCTTGAGGCTGAAGCTTTCTTT. The full variable domain, in which reference TRBV5-4 and TRBJ1-1 provide the parts outside the CDR3, is ETGVTQSPTHLIKTRGQQVTLRCSSQSGHNTVSWYQQALGQGPQFIFQYYREEENGRGNFPPRFSGLQFPNYSSELNVNALELDDSALYLCASSLDPVRTRLEAEAFFGQGTRLTVV.

CDR3 region: CASSLLSSGALNTEAFF. The CDR3 DNA follows: TGTGCCAGCAGCTTACTGTCTTCAGGGGCCCTGAACACTGAAGCTTTCTTT. The chain employs TRBV7-8 and TRBJ1-1, with D possibly matching TRBD1 (6 bases). The V and J ends lost 2 bases and 0 bases respectively, with 16 bases between them. The CDR3 covers 17 residues. Germline V gene data show CDR1 as SGHVS and CDR2 as FQNEAQ.

The CDR3 bases are TGCAGCGTTCTAACTAATTCCTATGGCTACACCTTC. Its protein product is CSVLTNSYGYTF. J is TRBJ1-2 and V is TRBV29-1; D is ambiguous. The CDR3 sequence is 12 residues long. Germline loops: CDR1 SQVTM, CDR2 ANQGSEA. With 5 bases removed from V and 4 bases from J, the gap between germline ends came to 11 bases.

This clone was detected once. This chain joins TRBV5-1 and TRBJ1-1; D is ambiguous. V lost 4 bases to trimming and J lost 5 bases, with 15 bases between them. CDR1 and CDR2 (germline): SGHRS, YFSETQ. The CDR3 runs to 14 residues. CDR3 in amino acids: CASSLDWEGTEAFF. Here the CDR3 DNA reads TGCGCCAGCAGCCTGGACTGGGAGGGAACTGAAGCTTTCTTT. Based on the CDR3 plus reference TRBV5-1 and TRBJ1-1, the full variable domain is KAGVTQTPRYLIKTRGQQVTLSCSPISGHRSVSWYQQTPGQGLQFLFEYFSETQRNKGNFPGRFSGRQFSNSRSEMNVSTLELGDSALYLCASSLDWEGTEAFFGQGTRLTVV.

V gene TRBV3-1 (or the pseudogene TRBV3-2) combines with J gene TRBJ1-2; D is unresolved. CDR3 length: 14 amino acids. V lost 1 base to trimming and J lost 8 bases, with 14 bases between them. Germline V lookup: CDR1 LGHDT, CDR2 YNNKEL (reference sequence). CDR3 in DNA: TGTGCCAGCAGCCAAGCTTTCGGGGTGGGAGGCTACACCTTC. It is translated as CASSQAFGVGGYTF.

The V and J genes are TRBV29-1 and TRBJ2-7; D remains ambiguous. This CDR3 contains 14 residues. Germline V gene data show CDR1 as SQVTM and CDR2 as ANQGSEA. Trimming took off 3 bases at V and 1 base at J, with 13 bases between the two ends. In nucleotides, the CDR3 is TGCAGCGTTGAGCCCAGTAATCATTCCTACGAGCAGTACTTC. Translating it yields CSVEPSNHSYEQYF.